This is a list of T cell receptor beta chains from one sample in a study of blood T cell repertoires in COVID-19. The data were produced by immunoSEQ multiplex PCR, yet TCRdb's version contains in-frame clones alone and is incomplete. The sample shows about 88,000 clones, 70% to 90% of them seen only once. Sequencing used peripheral blood. The source is an older woman with COVID-19, enrolled during active disease. Both conserved end residues are part of each CDR3. D genes are given only for firm matches. Size tells how often a clone was seen (once, few, many) or the class of an expanded clone, and some rows leave it out.

d_gene: TRBD1
abundance: NA
j_gene: TRBJ2-7
v_gene: TRBV18
CDR3aa: CASSRTGGPYEQYF
CDR3nt: TGTGCCAGCTCACGGACAGGGGGCCCCTACGAGCAGTACTTC

d_gene: NA
abundance: NA
j_gene: TRBJ1-6
v_gene: TRBV4-1
CDR3aa: CASSSESYNSPLHF
CDR3nt: TGCGCCAGCAGCTCGGAGTCCTATAATTCACCCCTCCACTTT

d_gene: TRBD1
abundance: once
j_gene: TRBJ2-2
v_gene: TRBV2
CDR3aa: CASSTRTGGLNTGELFF
CDR3nt: TGTGCCAGCAGTACGCGGACAGGCGGGTTGAACACCGGGGAGCTGTTTTTT

d_gene: NA
abundance: NA
j_gene: TRBJ1-2
v_gene: TRBV2
CDR3aa: CASSEGQSNYGYTF
CDR3nt: TGTGCCAGCAGTGAAGGACAGTCCAACTATGGCTACACCTTC

d_gene: NA
abundance: NA
j_gene: TRBJ2-1
v_gene: TRBV7-2
CDR3aa: CASSLVEGLDEQFF
CDR3nt: TGTGCCAGCAGCTTAGTGGAGGGCTTGGATGAGCAGTTCTTC

d_gene: TRBD1
abundance: NA
j_gene: TRBJ1-6
v_gene: TRBV7-8
CDR3aa: CASSGQGGSSPLHF
CDR3nt: TGTGCCAGCAGCGGACAGGGGGGGAGTTCACCCCTCCACTTT

d_gene: TRBD1
abundance: once
j_gene: TRBJ2-2
v_gene: TRBV10-3
CDR3aa: CAISEFTGATGELFF
CDR3nt: TGTGCCATCAGTGAGTTCACAGGGGCGACCGGGGAGCTGTTTTTT

d_gene: TRBD1
abundance: NA
j_gene: TRBJ1-6
v_gene: TRBV5-1
CDR3aa: CASSNGQGINNSPLHF
CDR3nt: TGCGCCAGCAGCAACGGACAGGGGATAAACAATTCACCCCTCCACTTT

d_gene: TRBD1
abundance: NA
j_gene: TRBJ1-3
v_gene: TRBV13
CDR3aa: CASSRTGSAGNTIYF
CDR3nt: TGTGCCAGCAGCAGGACAGGATCAGCCGGAAACACCATATATTTT

d_gene: NA
abundance: NA
j_gene: TRBJ2-7
v_gene: TRBV6-2/TRBV6-3
CDR3aa: CASSYSGTPYEQYF
CDR3nt: TGTGCCAGCAGTTACTCGGGCACCCCCTACGAGCAGTACTTC

d_gene: NA
abundance: NA
j_gene: TRBJ1-1
v_gene: TRBV28
CDR3aa: CASSFGDRATEAFF
CDR3nt: TGTGCCAGCAGTTTCGGGGATAGAGCCACTGAAGCTTTCTTT

d_gene: TRBD1
abundance: NA
j_gene: TRBJ1-6
v_gene: TRBV2
CDR3aa: CASSVQGAENSPLHF
CDR3nt: TGTGCCAGCAGCGTACAGGGGGCGGAAAATTCACCCCTCCACTTT

d_gene: NA
abundance: NA
j_gene: TRBJ1-5
v_gene: TRBV19
CDR3aa: CASSIAWGQGRQPQHF
CDR3nt: TGTGCCAGTAGTATAGCTTGGGGGCAAGGACGACAGCCCCAGCATTTT

d_gene: NA
abundance: NA
j_gene: TRBJ2-2
v_gene: TRBV7-8
CDR3aa: CASTSGVGPGELFF
CDR3nt: TGTGCCAGCACCTCGGGGGTTGGACCCGGGGAGCTGTTTTTT

d_gene: TRBD1
abundance: NA
j_gene: TRBJ1-4
v_gene: TRBV5-1
CDR3aa: CASSGGAPTGLKLFF
CDR3nt: TGCGCCAGCAGCGGAGGGGCGCCGACAGGGTTAAAACTGTTTTTT

d_gene: NA
abundance: NA
j_gene: TRBJ1-5
v_gene: TRBV6-5
CDR3aa: CASSYGGSNQPQHF
CDR3nt: TGTGCCAGCAGTTACGGAGGGAGCAATCAGCCCCAGCATTTT

d_gene: TRBD2
abundance: NA
j_gene: TRBJ2-1
v_gene: TRBV24-1
CDR3aa: CATSDPFSSGVNEQFF
CDR3nt: TGTGCCACCAGTGACCCTTTTAGTAGCGGGGTCAATGAGCAGTTCTTC

d_gene: NA
abundance: NA
j_gene: TRBJ2-1
v_gene: TRBV3-1/TRBV3-2
CDR3aa: CASSQDEGRHNEQFF
CDR3nt: TGTGCCAGCAGCCAAGATGAGGGTCGGCACAATGAGCAGTTCTTC

d_gene: NA
abundance: NA
j_gene: TRBJ1-1
v_gene: TRBV4-1
CDR3aa: CASSQDWQGNTEAFF
CDR3nt: TGCGCCAGCAGCCAAGACTGGCAGGGGAACACTGAAGCTTTCTTT

d_gene: NA
abundance: NA
j_gene: TRBJ1-3
v_gene: TRBV12-5
CDR3aa: CASGLGVRGGSGNTIYF
CDR3nt: TGTGCTAGTGGTTTGGGGGTGCGGGGGGGTTCTGGAAACACCATATATTTT

d_gene: TRBD2
abundance: NA
j_gene: TRBJ2-5
v_gene: TRBV6-2/TRBV6-3
CDR3aa: CASSYLSGVETQYF
CDR3nt: TGTGCCAGCAGTTACCTTAGCGGGGTGGAGACCCAGTACTTC

d_gene: NA
abundance: NA
j_gene: TRBJ2-1
v_gene: TRBV5-1
CDR3aa: CASSLGANEQFF
CDR3nt: TGCGCCAGCAGCTTGGGGGCAAATGAGCAGTTCTTC

d_gene: NA
abundance: NA
j_gene: TRBJ1-1
v_gene: TRBV25-1
CDR3aa: CASQWQGSFTEAFF
CDR3nt: TGTGCCAGCCAGTGGCAGGGCTCTTTTACTGAAGCTTTCTTT

d_gene: NA
abundance: NA
j_gene: TRBJ1-1
v_gene: TRBV10-3
CDR3aa: CAISGRGNTEAFF
CDR3nt: TGTGCCATCAGTGGGCGGGGGAACACTGAAGCTTTCTTT

d_gene: NA
abundance: NA
j_gene: TRBJ2-3
v_gene: TRBV5-5
CDR3aa: CASSLLGARGQYF
CDR3nt: TGTGCCAGCAGCTTGTTGGGGGCGAGGGGGCAGTATTTT

d_gene: NA
abundance: NA
j_gene: TRBJ1-5
v_gene: TRBV7-2
CDR3aa: CASTQAGLKGNQPQHF
CDR3nt: TGTGCCAGCACCCAGGCGGGACTAAAAGGGAATCAGCCCCAGCATTTT

d_gene: TRBD1
abundance: NA
j_gene: TRBJ1-6
v_gene: TRBV25-1
CDR3aa: CASSLGTGGLNSPLHF
CDR3nt: TGTGCCAGCAGTTTGGGGACAGGGGGCCTTAATTCACCCCTCCACTTT

d_gene: NA
abundance: NA
j_gene: TRBJ1-2
v_gene: TRBV4-1
CDR3aa: CASSRSGFTGANYGYTF
CDR3nt: TGCGCCAGCAGCCGATCCGGCTTCACGGGAGCTAACTATGGCTACACCTTC

d_gene: TRBD1
abundance: NA
j_gene: TRBJ1-1
v_gene: TRBV29-1
CDR3aa: CSVLRSRGTEAFF
CDR3nt: TGCAGCGTTCTGCGGAGCAGGGGGACTGAAGCCTTCTTT

d_gene: NA
abundance: few
j_gene: TRBJ2-7
v_gene: TRBV2
CDR3aa: CASSEGRRSEQYF
CDR3nt: TGTGCCAGCAGTGAGGGCAGGCGAAGCGAGCAGTACTTC